Presented here are 29 T cell receptor beta chains from one specimen sequenced in a study of CD8 T cells in Susac syndrome. The authors reverse transcribed about 0.5 to 1 ug RNA with random hexamers. TCRdb fed the immunoSEQ multiplex PCR reads into MiXCR, producing one record per CDR3 protein. The sample contains 250,000 to 350,000 distinct CDR3 sequences, roughly nine tenths of which appear only once. The specimen sequenced was CD4+ T cells from PBMCs. Source of these receptors: a human donor with multiple sclerosis.

J is TRBJ2-7 and V is TRBV20-1; D not resolved. Per germline, CDR1 DFQATT and CDR2 SNEGSKA (reference sequence). This CDR3 is built from 12 residues. V was cut by 6 bases and J by 2 bases, with 11 bases left in between. The CDR3 protein is CSATTVAYEQYF. The CDR3 DNA sequence: TGCAGTGCGACAACTGTGGCCTACGAGCAGTACTTC.

This chain joins TRBV2 and TRBJ1-2; perhaps TRBD1 as D (5 bases). This CDR3 has 14 residues. Trimming took off 1 base at V and 5 bases at J, with 11 bases between the two ends. Germline V lookup: CDR1 SNHLY, CDR2 FYNNEI. CDR3 sequence: CASSEGQSFYGYTF. For the CDR3, the DNA is TGTGCCAGCAGTGAAGGACAGAGTTTTTATGGCTACACCTTC.

This rearrangement joins TRBV20-1 to TRBJ1-1; D is undetermined. Germline lookup yields CDR1 DFQATT and CDR2 SNEGSKA (reference sequence). The CDR3 has 14 amino acids. The V end was cut by 2 bases, the J end by 1 base, with 11 bases between. CDR3 amino acids: CSARWGIRNTEAFF. The CDR3 coding sequence is TGCAGTGCTAGATGGGGAATTCGGAACACTGAAGCTTTCTTT.

The CDR3: CSALTTSGSLASTDTQYF. CDR3 nucleotides: TGCAGTGCCCTAACTACTAGCGGGAGTTTGGCAAGCACAGATACGCAGTATTTT. The chain employs TRBV20-1 and TRBJ2-3; 11 bases line up with TRBD2. Germline CDR1 and CDR2: DFQATT and SNEGSKA (reference sequence). There are 18 residues in the CDR3. Germline trimming cut 6 bases from V and 0 bases from J; bases unmatched to any gene: 14.

The chain uses TRBV12-5 and TRBJ1-5; TRBD1 might be the D (5 bases). Germline values: CDR1 LGHNT, CDR2 FRNRAP. The ends were cut back, 1 base at V and 3 bases at J, with 16 bases in the middle. The CDR3 extends over 17 amino acids. CDR3 coding DNA: TGTGCTAGTGGTTTGGACTGGCAGGGTGGCGTCAATCAGCCCCAGCATTTT. Amino acid sequence: CASGLDWQGGVNQPQHF.

This clonotype has only one observation. The genes are TRBV4-1 and TRBJ2-7, with 12 bases lining up with TRBD2. The CDR3 runs 18 residues. Germline values: CDR1 MGHRA, CDR2 YSYEKL. The junction had 11 bases not matched to a gene; V was cut back by 0 bases and J by 5 bases. The CDR3 is CASSQEASGRALRDEQYF. In DNA form, the CDR3 reads TGCGCCAGCAGCCAAGAAGCTAGCGGGAGGGCCTTACGCGACGAGCAGTACTTC.

The chain combines TRBV5-1 with TRBJ2-6; TRBD1 agrees at 7 bases. Germline V lookup: CDR1 SGHRS, CDR2 YFSETQ. The V and J ends lost 0 bases and 0 bases, in that order; junction bases with no gene match: 6. The CDR3 sequence is 18 residues long. The CDR3 loop reads CASSLAWTGLSGANVLTF. The CDR3 nucleotides read TGCGCCAGCAGCTTGGCTTGGACAGGTCTCTCTGGGGCCAACGTCCTGACTTTC.

The rearrangement uses TRBV25-1 and TRBJ1-5; TRBD1 matches at 8 bases. The junction had 9 bases not matched to a gene; V was cut back by 6 bases and J by 5 bases. The CDR3 sequence is 15 residues long. CDR1 is MGHDK, CDR2 SYGVNS, per germline. CDR3 sequence (DNA): TGTGCCAGCAGCACATCGACAGGGGACTATCAGCCCCAGCATTTT. Translation gives CASSTSTGDYQPQHF.

The chain is built from TRBV12-3 or TRBV12-4 and TRBJ2-5; 7 bases agree with TRBD2. This CDR3 is 15 amino acids long. With 1 base clipped from V and 3 bases from J, the junction kept 5 bases outside the gene matches. CDR3 in amino acids: CASSLDLAAKETQYF. CDR3 in DNA: TGTGCCAGCAGTTTAGATCTAGCGGCGAAAGAGACCCAGTACTTC.

This chain uses TRBV29-1 with TRBJ1-3; the match to TRBD1 covers 8 bases. The CDR3 consists of 14 residues. Germline V gene sequence: CDR1 SQVTM, CDR2 ANQGSEA. Losses at the gene ends were 5 bases for V and 3 bases for J; bases not matched to a gene: 6. The CDR3 sequence is CSVLDRGRGNTIYF. In DNA form, the CDR3 reads TGCAGCGTTCTTGACAGGGGTCGTGGAAACACCATATATTTT. Complete variable domain (other parts from reference TRBV29-1 and TRBJ1-3): SAVISQKPSRDICQRGTSLTIQCQVDSQVTMMFWYRQQPGQSLTLIATANQGSEATYESGFVIDKFPISRPNLTFSTLTVSNMSPEDSSIYLCSVLDRGRGNTIYFGEGSWLTVV.

The chain joins TRBV7-9 to TRBJ2-3; D remains unclear. Trimming left V 5 bases short and J 2 bases short, with 11 bases between. The CDR3 is made up of 14 amino acids. Germline loops: CDR1 SEHNR, CDR2 FQNEAQ (reference sequence). The CDR3 coding sequence is TGTGCCAGCAGCCGGAGTGACCCCACAGATACGCAGTATTTT. Translated, it gives CASSRSDPTDTQYF.

The chain recombines TRBV20-1 with TRBJ1-6; TRBD1 agrees at 8 bases. The CDR3 length is 15 residues. The germline V gene encodes CDR1 DFQATT and CDR2 SNEGSKA (reference sequence). CDR3 in amino acids: CGWRTGSSYNSPLHF. DNA for the CDR3: TGCGGGTGGCGGACAGGGAGCTCCTATAATTCACCCCTCCACTTT.

This clonotype was counted only a few times. The chain carries TRBV7-2 and TRBJ1-1; no clear D gene. V was clipped by 1 base and J by 5 bases, with 5 bases between them. The CDR3 runs 12 residues. Germline V gene sequence: CDR1 SGHTA, CDR2 FQGNSA. DNA for the CDR3: TGTGCCAGCAGCTTAGGGCGGACTGAAGCTTTCTTT. It is translated as CASSLGRTEAFF.

This clonotype was seen more than once but under ten times. The chain employs TRBV30 and TRBJ2-7; D remains unclear. The CDR3 has 14 amino acids. Germline V lookup: CDR1 GTSNPN, CDR2 SVGIG (reference sequence). Trimming pared 0 bases from V and 4 bases from J, leaving 13 bases between. The CDR3 loop reads CAWSVAQKFYEQYF. CDR3 DNA: TGTGCCTGGAGTGTAGCGCAGAAATTTTACGAGCAGTACTTC.

The chain combines TRBV7-8 with TRBJ2-2, with no clear D. The V end lost 5 bases, the J end lost 1 base, and 17 bases lay between the germline ends. Per the germline V gene, CDR1 is SGHVS and CDR2 is FQNEAQ. The CDR3 is 17 amino acids. The CDR3 region has the DNA TGTGCCAGCAGCCATTACCCCACACAGAGGAACACCGGGGAGCTGTTTTTT. Its translation is CASSHYPTQRNTGELFF.

CDR3: CASSRTAAGNTIYF. The CDR3 DNA is TGTGCCAGCAGCAGGACTGCAGCAGGAAACACCATATATTTT. The gene calls are TRBV12-3 or TRBV12-4 and TRBJ1-3; D not resolved. V was pared by 6 bases and J by 4 bases, with 13 bases between. The CDR3 is 14 residues long.

The gene calls are TRBV7-9 and TRBJ1-2; D might be TRBD1 (5 bases). Germline V gene data show CDR1 as SEHNR and CDR2 as FQNEAQ (reference sequence). The length of the CDR3 is 12 residues. The germline V and J ends were trimmed by 4 bases and 10 bases, with 13 bases remaining between them. CDR3 DNA sequence: TGTGCCAGCAGCTCTTATCAGGGCCCCTACACCTTC. Translated: CASSSYQGPYTF.

CDR3 protein: CASVAGDLENIQYF. CDR3 sequence (DNA): TGTGCCAGCGTAGCGGGGGACCTTGAAAACATTCAGTACTTC. The genes are TRBV19 and TRBJ2-4; TRBD2 matches at 9 bases. The trim removed 9 bases at V and 5 bases at J, leaving 8 bases unmatched. In germline, CDR1 is LNHDA, CDR2 SQIVND (reference sequence). The CDR3 loop spans 14 amino acids.

The gene calls are TRBV3-1 and TRBJ2-4; D call uncertain. Trimming stripped 1 base from V and 10 bases from J, with 11 bases between. The CDR3 has 13 residues. The germline V gene encodes CDR1 LGHDT and CDR2 YNNKEL (reference sequence). The CDR3 loop is CASSQGAGIIQYF. CDR3 DNA: TGTGCCAGCAGCCAAGGGGCAGGAATAATTCAGTACTTC.

This clonotype was seen a single time. This sequence joins TRBV27 and TRBJ1-5; TRBD1 matches 10 bases. V shed 1 base, J shed 3 bases, and the junction held 6 bases outside the gene matches. The CDR3 length is 17 residues. Germline loops: CDR1 MNHEY, CDR2 SMNVEV (reference sequence). The CDR3 region is CASSLLGTGANNQPQHF. CDR3 sequence (DNA): TGTGCCAGCAGTTTATTGGGGACAGGGGCCAACAATCAGCCCCAGCATTTT.

CDR3 region: CATSSGARNTGELFF. Here the CDR3 DNA reads TGTGCCACCAGTTCGGGGGCTAGGAACACCGGGGAGCTGTTTTTT. The V gene is TRBV24-1, the J gene TRBJ2-2; D could derive from TRBD1 or TRBD2 (6 bases each). Trimming stripped 6 bases from V and 1 base from J, with 11 bases between. The CDR3 has 15 amino acids. CDR1 is KGHDR, CDR2 SFDVKD, per germline.

This chain links TRBV20-1 with TRBJ2-1; D may be TRBD2 (5 bases). The CDR3 sequence is 13 residues long. The germline gives CDR1 DFQATT, CDR2 SNEGSKA (reference sequence). V lost 2 bases and J 7 bases, leaving 12 bases between the germline ends. In DNA form, the CDR3 reads TGCAGTGCTAGAATTTGGCGGGTAAATGAGCAGTTCTTC. This sequence encodes CSARIWRVNEQFF.

The V and J genes are TRBV7-3 and TRBJ2-1, with D possibly being TRBD1 or TRBD2 (5 bases each). Germline loops: CDR1 SGHTA, CDR2 FQGTGA. Trimming cost V 4 bases and J 11 bases, with 21 bases left between them. The CDR3 covers 15 residues. The CDR3 sequence: CASSSGQGGTEQQFF. CDR3 DNA: TGTGCCAGCAGCTCGGGGCAGGGTGGAACTGAACAGCAGTTCTTC.

This chain connects TRBV2 to TRBJ1-1; TRBD1 is a possible D gene (6 bases). The CDR3 has 13 amino acids. With 4 bases removed from V and 7 bases from J, the gap between germline ends came to 13 bases. The germline V gene has CDR1 SNHLY and CDR2 FYNNEI. The CDR3 DNA is TGTGCCAGCAGTGCCGGCAGGGGAGTTGAAGCTTTCTTT. Its translation is CASSAGRGVEAFF. Full variable domain (remainder filled in from reference TRBV2 and TRBJ1-1): EPEVTQTPSHQVTQMGQEVILRCVPISNHLYFYWYRQILGQKVEFLVSFYNNEISEKSEIFDDQFSVERPDGSNFTLKIRSTKLEDSAMYFCASSAGRGVEAFFGQGTRLTVV.

The chain is built from TRBV7-2 and TRBJ2-7; D call uncertain. V gave up 6 bases and J gave up 0 bases, with 6 bases separating them. The length of the CDR3 is 12 residues. Per the germline V gene, CDR1 is SGHTA and CDR2 is FQGNSA. In nucleotides, the CDR3 is TGTGCCAGCAGGCTGAGCTCCTACGAGCAGTACTTC. Translation gives CASRLSSYEQYF. Full variable domain (outside the CDR3, taken from reference TRBV7-2 and TRBJ2-7): GAGVSQSPSNKVTEKGKDVELRCDPISGHTALYWYRQSLGQGLEFLIYFQGNSAPDKSGLPSDRFSAERTGGSVSTLTIQRTQQEDSAVYLCASRLSSYEQYFGPGTRLTVT.

The chain carries TRBV18 and TRBJ2-7; D tentatively reads TRBD1 or TRBD2 (5 bases each). The V and J ends lost 6 bases and 0 bases respectively, with 12 bases between them. The germline CDR1 and CDR2 sequences are KGHSH and LQKENI. This CDR3 region has 14 residues. In nucleotides, the CDR3 is TGTGCCAGCTCTCGTTCCGGGACCTCCTACGAGCAGTACTTC. It codes for CASSRSGTSYEQYF.

V is TRBV5-1 and J is TRBJ2-6; 9 nucleotides agree with TRBD1. The germline CDR1 and CDR2 sequences are SGHRS and YFSETQ. V gave up 3 bases and J gave up 2 bases; unmatched junction bases: 12. The CDR3 loop spans 19 amino acids. The CDR3 sequence is CASSSSLDRGAPGANVLTF. The CDR3, as DNA: TGCGCCAGCAGCTCCTCGTTGGACAGGGGCGCCCCTGGGGCCAACGTCCTGACTTTC.

The rearrangement joins TRBV7-9 to TRBJ1-1; 7 nucleotides match TRBD1. Germline CDR1 and CDR2: SEHNR and FQNEAQ (reference sequence). The CDR3 consists of 15 residues. The V and J ends lost 2 bases and 0 bases, in that order; junction bases with no gene match: 3. CDR3 region: CASSLLGTVNTEAFF. The CDR3 DNA is TGTGCCAGCAGCTTATTGGGGACAGTGAACACTGAAGCTTTCTTT.

The chain joins TRBV4-3 to TRBJ2-3; 8 positions match TRBD2. CDR1 and CDR2 (germline): LGHNA, YSLEER. The CDR3 totals 16 residues. After removal of 4 bases from V and 3 bases from J, the junction contained 9 bases not matched to a gene. The CDR3 DNA sequence: TGCGCCAGCAGCCGTGCAGCGGGAGAGCGAACAGATACGCAGTATTTT. Protein sequence: CASSRAAGERTDTQYF.